The 20 T cell receptor beta chains reported below all come from one sample, sequenced in a study of blood T cells in healthy people across ages. With a J-beta primer mix and a sample-barcoded 5' primer, a second PCR ran roughly 6 to 11 cycles. TCRdb redid the calling of the 5' RACE reads with MiXCR, one entry per CDR3 protein. Here the sample spans just under 900,000 distinct CDR3 sequences, more than 25% being singletons. The sequenced material came from blood. The receptors shown here come from a woman of 80 years or more in good health.

Remarks on this clonotype: This may come from a read error, since a much larger clone is one base off. The CDR3 here is CAISEFPYEQYF. The DNA for the CDR3 is TGTGCCATCAGTGAGTTCCCCTACGAGCAGTACTTC. V and J are TRBV10-3 and TRBJ2-5, with no clear D. The J call is in doubt because the DNA end fits TRBJ2-7 better. The CDR3 contains 12 residues. Per germline, CDR1 ENHRY and CDR2 SYGVKD.

This clonotype was recorded many times. The rearrangement uses TRBV20-1 and TRBJ2-4, with D perhaps TRBD1 (5 bases). This CDR3 region has 16 residues. V dropped 1 base and J dropped 0 bases, with 13 bases sitting between them. Germline-derived CDR1 and CDR2 are DFQATT and SNEGSKA (reference sequence). The CDR3 DNA sequence: TGCAGTGCTAGAGCAAGGACACCCATAGCCAAAAACATTCAGTACTTC. Encoded protein: CSARARTPIAKNIQYF.

The sample holds many counts of this clonotype. The chain uses TRBV24-1 and TRBJ2-1; 10 positions match TRBD1. This CDR3 region has 19 residues. J lost 6 bases, V lost 7 bases, and 20 bases had no gene match. Germline CDR1 reads KGHDR; CDR2 reads SFDVKD. CDR3 DNA: TGTGCCACCAGGGCGGGACAGGGGATTAGAAGGGATACGCGCAATGAGCAGTTCTTC. The encoded protein is CATRAGQGIRRDTRNEQFF.

This clonotype was counted a few times. A much larger clone differs from this one at a single base, so this may be a read error. J is TRBJ2-5 and V is TRBV20-1, with 7 bases that match TRBD2. The V gene end was trimmed by 2 bases and the J gene end by 11 bases; junction bases not matched to a gene: 5. The CDR3 has 11 amino acids. Germline V gene data show CDR1 as DFQATT and CDR2 as SNEGSKA (reference sequence). CDR3 amino acids: CSARLAEIQYF. The DNA for the CDR3 is TGCAGTGCTAGACTAGCGGAGATTCAGTACTTC.

This clonotype was picked up many times. The chain couples TRBV9 to TRBJ2-1, with 12 bases that match TRBD2. Germline loops: CDR1 SGDLS, CDR2 YYNGEE. The CDR3 contains 14 residues. With 7 bases clipped from V and 6 bases from J, the junction kept 5 bases outside the gene matches. CDR3 bases: TGTGCCAGCCAACTAGCGGGGGGCACCAATGAGCAGTTCTTC. Translating it yields CASQLAGGTNEQFF. Variable domain in full (rest from reference TRBV9 and TRBJ2-1): DSGVTQTPKHLITATGQRVTLRCSPRSGDLSVYWYQQSLDQGLQFLIQYYNGEERAKGNILERFSAQQFPDLHSELNLSSLELGDSALYFCASQLAGGTNEQFFGPGTRLTVL.

The chain combines TRBV7-2 with TRBJ2-3, with D perhaps matching TRBD2 (5 bases). Germline lookup yields CDR1 SGHTA and CDR2 FQGNSA. This CDR3 region has 16 residues. Trimming removed 8 bases at V and 0 bases at J, with 18 bases between. CDR3: CASGLTSGSSTDTQYF. In DNA, the CDR3 is TGTGCCAGCGGCCTTACGAGCGGCTCTAGCACAGATACGCAGTATTTT.

This clonotype was recorded a few times. The rearrangement joins TRBV19 to TRBJ2-7; D gene ambiguous. The CDR3 extends over 15 amino acids. V dropped 1 base and J dropped 4 bases, with 14 bases sitting between them. Germline V gene data show CDR1 as LNHDA and CDR2 as SQIVND (reference sequence). DNA of the CDR3: TGTGCCAGTAGTATAGGGGCCTCAACTCTTTACGAGCAGTACTTC. It is translated as CASSIGASTLYEQYF. The entire variable domain, with the rest obtained from reference TRBV19 and TRBJ2-7, is as follows: DGGITQSPKYLFRKEGQNVTLSCEQNLNHDAMYWYRQDPGQGLRLIYYSQIVNDFQKGDIAEGYSVSREKKESFPLTVTSAQKNPTAFYLCASSIGASTLYEQYFGPGTRLTVT.

V usage is TRBV27 and J usage is TRBJ2-7; 7 bases align to TRBD2. In germline, CDR1 is MNHEY, CDR2 SMNVEV (reference sequence). Trimming removed 3 bases from V and 0 bases from J; junction bases left unmatched: 14. The CDR3 length is 18 residues. CDR3 residues: CASSFRLGPGGSSYEQYF. The CDR3 nucleotides read TGTGCCAGCAGTTTTAGGTTGGGACCCGGGGGGAGCTCCTACGAGCAGTACTTC.

The chain recombines TRBV18 with TRBJ1-5, with 9 bases fitting TRBD1. Trimming at V came to 6 bases and at J to 3 bases, leaving 6 bases not matched to a gene. This CDR3 spans 15 amino acids. Germline V gene sequence: CDR1 KGHSH, CDR2 LQKENI. CDR3 DNA: TGTGCCAGCTCCCAGGGACAGGGATTCAATCAGCCCCAGCATTTT. The encoded protein is CASSQGQGFNQPQHF.

This clonotype was seen at least ten times. This chain links TRBV7-2 with TRBJ2-3; 11 bases are a match to TRBD2. The CDR3 sequence is 17 residues long. Trimming cost V 1 base and J 8 bases; bases outside gene matches: 11. Germline values: CDR1 SGHTA, CDR2 FQGNSA. This CDR3 is CASSLGTLAGGDGTQYF. The DNA of the CDR3 is TGTGCCAGCAGCTTAGGGACTCTAGCGGGGGGTGATGGTACGCAGTATTTT.

This clonotype came up a few times. Given a much more abundant clone one base away, this may be a read error. The chain recombines TRBV12-3 or TRBV12-4 with TRBJ2-5; D might be TRBD2 (6 bases). The CDR3 sequence is 13 residues long. Deletions cut 8 bases from V and 11 bases from J, with 21 bases between. The CDR3 coding sequence is TGTGCCAGCTCCCCTTGGCGGGGTGGTGAGCAGTACTTC. Its protein is CASSPWRGGEQYF.

Remarks on this clonotype: A single base separates this from a much larger clone, so it may be a read error. The chain has TRBV14 and TRBJ2-5; D is uncertain. The J call could be wrong; TRBJ2-7 is a better fit for the DNA end. CDR3 size: 14 residues. Germline CDR1 reads SGHDN; CDR2 reads FVKESK. The CDR3 is CASSQGLGAFEQYF. CDR3 in DNA: TGTGCCAGCAGCCAAGGGCTGGGCGCTTTCGAGCAGTACTTC.

The rearrangement uses TRBV11-2 and TRBJ1-4, with D perhaps matching TRBD1 (5 bases). Germline assignment: CDR1 SGHAT and CDR2 FQNNGV. V was cut by 3 bases and J by 0 bases, with 17 bases left in between. The CDR3 is 18 amino acids. The CDR3 here is CASSFQVQGSSTNEKLFF. The CDR3 bases are TGTGCCAGCAGCTTCCAAGTTCAGGGAAGTTCAACTAATGAAAAACTGTTTTTT. Supplemented by reference TRBV11-2 and TRBJ1-4, the full variable domain reads EAGVAQSPRYKIIEKRQSVAFWCNPISGHATLYWYQQILGQGPKLLIQFQNNGVVDDSQLPKDRFSAERLKGVDSTLKIQPAKLEDSAVYLCASSFQVQGSSTNEKLFFGSGTQLSVL.

In its sample, this clonotype was seen many times. The V and J genes are TRBV15 and TRBJ2-1; TRBD2 agrees at 7 bases. The V gene end was trimmed by 5 bases and the J gene end by 8 bases; junction bases not matched to a gene: 15. Germline V gene data show CDR1 as LNHNV and CDR2 as YYDKDF (reference sequence). The length of the CDR3 is 16 residues. CDR3 DNA: TGTGCCACCAGCCATAGACCGCGGGGGAGCAGGGATGAGCAGTTCTTC. Translation gives CATSHRPRGSRDEQFF. Full variable domain (missing parts from reference TRBV15 and TRBJ2-1): DAMVIQNPRYQVTQFGKPVTLSCSQTLNHNVMYWYQQKSSQAPKLLFHYYDKDFNNEADTPDNFQSRRPNTSFCFLDIRSPGLGDTAMYLCATSHRPRGSRDEQFFGPGTRLTVL.

This clonotype appeared a single time. The J gene is TRBJ2-5, the V gene TRBV27, with D perhaps matching TRBD1 or TRBD2 (5 bases each). The germline V and J ends were trimmed by 1 base and 11 bases, with 23 bases remaining between them. From germline, CDR1 is MNHEY and CDR2 SMNVEV (reference sequence). This CDR3 is 16 amino acids long. The CDR3 nucleotides are TGTGCCAGCAGTTTATTTGGGACCCTAGTGGGAAATGAGCAGTACTTC. Protein: CASSLFGTLVGNEQYF.

This clonotype was detected a few times. This chain uses TRBV9 with TRBJ2-1; D could derive from TRBD1 or TRBD2 (6 bases each). The ends were cut back, 0 bases at V and 8 bases at J, with 15 bases in the middle. Germline V gene data show CDR1 as SGDLS and CDR2 as YYNGEE. The CDR3 loop spans 15 amino acids. CDR3 DNA: TGTGCCAGCAGCGTAGGGGGGGAAGGGGGGTATGAGCAGTTCTTC. It yields the protein CASSVGGEGGYEQFF.

On this clonotype: An end of the junction differs from the germline gene, which may be a read error. V gene TRBV24-1 combines with J gene TRBJ2-1, with a possible D match to TRBD2 (5 bases). The CDR3 loop spans 16 amino acids. Germline loops: CDR1 KGHDR, CDR2 SFDVKD. CDR3 sequence reads: CAASDFHRTQRETQFF. CDR3 nucleotides: TGTGCCGCCAGTGATTTTCATAGGACTCAGCGTGAGACCCAGTTCTTC.

This clonotype was detected a few times. Since a much larger clone is just one base distant, this may be a read error. The chain has TRBV11-3 and TRBJ2-7, with 7 nucleotides matching TRBD1. Germline CDR1 is SGHNT and CDR2 is YENEEA. This CDR3 spans 11 amino acids. Trimming at V came to 5 bases and at J to 12 bases, leaving 7 bases not matched to a gene. The CDR3 protein is CASSKQGRWYF. CDR3 sequence (DNA): TGTGCCAGCAGCAAACAGGGGCGGTGGTACTTC.

The chain joins TRBV11-2 to TRBJ2-2; no clear D. This CDR3 comprises 14 residues. Trimming removed 2 bases at V and 6 bases at J, with 10 bases between. CDR1 is SGHAT and CDR2 is FQNNGV in the germline V gene. CDR3 amino acids: CASSLRSAAGELFF. The CDR3 region has the DNA TGTGCCAGCAGCTTAAGATCGGCAGCCGGGGAGCTGTTTTTT.

About this clonotype: A much larger clone differs by one base, so this may be a read error. The chain combines TRBV12-3 or TRBV12-4 with TRBJ1-1; perhaps TRBD1 as D (5 bases). V lost 4 bases and J 4 bases, leaving 13 bases between the germline ends. The CDR3 runs 14 residues. CDR3 loop: CASSCRESATEAFF. As DNA, the CDR3 is TGTGCCAGCAGTTGCAGGGAATCGGCCACTGAAGCTTTCTTT.